The 20 T cell receptor beta chains presented below share a single source sample, sequenced in a study of cytomegalovirus exposure and HLA in healthy donors. The primer mix had 60 Vbeta and 13 Jbeta primers. Sequencing was performed with immunoSEQ multiplex PCR; in TCRdb, only in-frame clones are kept and a portion is missing. In the table there are some 190,000 clones, roughly 87% of which are singletons. Material for sequencing was PBMCs. These receptors came from a boy between 2 and 10 years old in good health and CMV-seronegative.

The CDR3 region has the DNA TGTGCCAGCAGCCCCGCGGGAGGAGAAAAACTGTTTTTT. This encodes CASSPAGGEKLFF. The chain uses TRBV5-4 and TRBJ1-4; D unclear. Trimming cost V 4 bases and J 8 bases, with 12 bases left between them. The germline V gene has CDR1 SGHNT and CDR2 YYREEE (reference sequence). This CDR3 is 13 amino acids long.

The genes are TRBV5-4 and TRBJ2-7; D may be TRBD1 (6 bases). Trimming took 2 bases from V and 6 from J, leaving 12 bases between them. CDR3 length: 13 amino acids. Looked up from germline, CDR1 is SGHNT and CDR2 is YYREEE (reference sequence). Written as DNA, the CDR3 is TGTGCCAGCAGCTTCGACAGGTACGGCGAGCAGTACTTC. As protein: CASSFDRYGEQYF.

The chain uses TRBV7-3 and TRBJ2-7; a possible D gene is TRBD2 (7 bases). The CDR3 totals 15 residues. In germline, CDR1 is SGHTA, CDR2 FQGTGA. Trimming pared 0 bases from V and 4 bases from J, leaving 13 bases between. CDR3 DNA: TGTGCCAGCAGCTTAACTGGGGGGGGCCTTTACGAGCAGTACTTC. Its protein is CASSLTGGGLYEQYF.

The chain has TRBV4-2 and TRBJ2-5; D gene unclear. The V gene lost 4 bases and the J gene lost 2 bases, with 23 bases spanning the gap. Germline values: CDR1 LGHNA, CDR2 YNFKEQ. This CDR3 comprises 18 residues. The CDR3 nucleotides are TGTGCCAGCAGCCGCGAGCTCCCTGGCGCAGGATCGCAAGAGACCCAGTACTTC. It codes for CASSRELPGAGSQETQYF.

J is TRBJ2-7 and V is TRBV19; TRBD2 matches 11 bases. CDR3 length: 15 residues. The V and J ends lost 1 base and 2 bases, in that order; junction bases with no gene match: 1. Germline-derived CDR1 and CDR2 are LNHDA and SQIVND (reference sequence). The CDR3 reads CASSIALAGAYEQYF. The CDR3 coding sequence is TGTGCCAGTAGTATAGCACTAGCGGGAGCCTACGAGCAGTACTTC.

The rearrangement links TRBV2 to TRBJ1-2; no clear D gene. V gave up 6 bases and J gave up 6 bases, with 11 bases separating them. Germline CDR1 and CDR2: SNHLY and FYNNEI. This CDR3 comprises 12 residues. The CDR3: CASRTTVDGYTF. DNA of the CDR3: TGTGCCAGCAGGACTACAGTGGATGGCTACACCTTC.

The chain combines TRBV5-1 with TRBJ2-7, with 7 bases that match TRBD2. The CDR3 is 13 amino acids. Germline V gene data show CDR1 as SGHRS and CDR2 as YFSETQ. With V trimmed by 3 bases and J by 2 bases, 2 bases remained unmatched. This chain's CDR3 is CASSSGGTYEQYF. The CDR3 nucleotides are TGCGCCAGCAGCTCGGGAGGTACCTACGAGCAGTACTTC.

V gene TRBV7-8 combines with J gene TRBJ1-2; D is ambiguous. The germline V gene has CDR1 SGHVS and CDR2 FQNEAQ. The length of the CDR3 is 15 residues. Trimming took 0 bases from V and 5 from J, leaving 13 bases between them. The CDR3 DNA reads TGTGCCAGCAGCTTAGCGCTAAGAGGCGAATATGGCTACACCTTC. Protein product: CASSLALRGEYGYTF.

This sequence joins TRBV28 and TRBJ2-7; TRBD2 aligns across 12 bases. The germline CDR1 and CDR2 sequences are MDHEN and SYDVKM. The CDR3 extends over 15 amino acids. J lost 1 base, V lost 5 bases, and 3 bases had no gene match. The DNA of the CDR3 is TGTGCCAGCAGTCGGACTAGCGGGAATTCCTACGAGCAGTACTTC. Protein product: CASSRTSGNSYEQYF.

The rearrangement joins TRBV6-5 to TRBJ1-1; TRBD1 matches at 8 bases. The trim removed 4 bases at V and 4 bases at J, leaving 8 bases unmatched. The germline gives CDR1 MNHEY, CDR2 SVGAGI. The CDR3 spans 15 residues. DNA of the CDR3: TGTGCCAGCAGTTCCCTGGGACAGGTGGCCACTGAAGCTTTCTTT. It specifies CASSSLGQVATEAFF.

J is TRBJ1-1 and V is TRBV27; 10 bases are shared with TRBD1. Per germline, CDR1 MNHEY and CDR2 SMNVEV (reference sequence). There are 15 residues in the CDR3. With V trimmed by 3 bases and J by 8 bases, 9 bases remained unmatched. The chain's CDR3 is CASSFWTGGNLEAFF. Written as DNA, the CDR3 is TGTGCCAGCAGTTTCTGGACAGGGGGGAACTTGGAAGCTTTCTTT.

The chain carries TRBV28 and TRBJ2-7, with TRBD2 matching 9 bases. CDR3 length: 14 residues. V lost 2 bases, J lost 2 bases, and 1 base stayed unmatched. Germline assignment: CDR1 MDHEN and CDR2 SYDVKM. This chain's CDR3 is CASSLGGRAYEQYF. The CDR3 DNA reads TGTGCCAGCAGTTTAGGCGGGAGGGCCTACGAGCAGTACTTC.

This chain uses TRBV10-3 with TRBJ2-5, with TRBD1 matching 9 bases. Matching the DNA end better, TRBJ2-7 makes the J call doubtful. This CDR3 has 14 amino acids. Germline lookup yields CDR1 ENHRY and CDR2 SYGVKD. The CDR3 DNA follows: TGTGCCATCAGAGCCGGGACAGGGATAGACGAGCAGTACTTC. This sequence encodes CAIRAGTGIDEQYF.

The chain couples TRBV5-1 to TRBJ2-3; 9 bases align to TRBD2. The V gene's germline CDR1 is SGHRS and CDR2 YFSETQ. CDR3 length: 19 amino acids. The V gene end was trimmed by 3 bases and the J gene end by 0 bases; junction bases not matched to a gene: 14. The DNA of the CDR3 is TGCGCCAGCAGCTGGAGGACTAGCGCCCCCGAAGGAAGCACAGATACGCAGTATTTT. Its translation is CASSWRTSAPEGSTDTQYF.

The V and J genes are TRBV4-1 and TRBJ2-5; D uncertain. The CDR3 spans 16 residues. The V end was cut by 1 base, the J end by 3 bases, with 15 bases between. CDR1 is MGHRA, CDR2 YSYEKL, per germline. CDR3 sequence: CASSQGSGLEEETQYF. CDR3 nucleotides: TGCGCCAGCAGCCAAGGCTCGGGTCTCGAGGAAGAGACCCAGTACTTC.

This clone turned up a few times. DNA of the CDR3: TGTGCCAGCACCATGGAAGGGGTTAATAATGAAAAACTGTTTTTT. This sequence encodes CASTMEGVNNEKLFF. This chain uses TRBV6-6 with TRBJ1-4; a weak D match, TRBD1 (5 bases). Germline CDR1 reads MNHNY; CDR2 reads SVGAGI (reference sequence). Deletions cut 7 bases from V and 4 bases from J, with 16 bases between. This CDR3 has 15 amino acids.

This clone was found once. V gene TRBV28 combines with J gene TRBJ1-5; 7 nucleotides align to TRBD1. The germline V gene encodes CDR1 MDHEN and CDR2 SYDVKM. This CDR3 is built from 18 residues. Trimming took 4 bases from V and 0 from J; bases not matched to a gene: 12. CDR3 nucleotides: TGTGCCAGCAGTTCACTTCCGGGACAGCCTTATAGCAATCAGCCCCAGCATTTT. It yields the protein CASSSLPGQPYSNQPQHF.

The chain recombines TRBV5-6 with TRBJ2-1; 11 bases map to TRBD2. Germline trimming cut 4 bases from V and 10 bases from J; bases unmatched to any gene: 4. Germline V gives CDR1 SGHDT, CDR2 YYEEEE. The CDR3 contains 13 residues. The DNA for the CDR3 is TGTGCCAGCAGCGCGACTAGCGGGGCAGAGCAGTTCTTC. It codes for CASSATSGAEQFF.

This chain links TRBV25-1 with TRBJ2-5; D gene ambiguous. The V gene lost 4 bases and the J gene lost 2 bases, with 20 bases spanning the gap. The germline CDR1 and CDR2 sequences are MGHDK and SYGVNS. The CDR3 has 17 amino acids. The CDR3 nucleotides are TGTGCCAGCAGTGGATCATGTAGCTGGGTCATACAAGAGACCCAGTACTTC. It encodes CASSGSCSWVIQETQYF. The entire variable domain, with the rest obtained from reference TRBV25-1 and TRBJ2-5, is as follows: EADIYQTPRYLVIGTGKKITLECSQTMGHDKMYWYQQDPGMELHLIHYSYGVNSTEKGDLSSESTVSRIRTEHFPLTLESARPSHTSQYLCASSGSCSWVIQETQYFGPGTRLLVL.

V is TRBV29-1 and J is TRBJ1-4; 10 bases line up with TRBD1. The ends lost 6 bases at V and 6 bases at J; junction bases unmatched: 10. The CDR3 loop spans 15 amino acids. The germline V gene has CDR1 SQVTM and CDR2 ANQGSEA. The CDR3 loop is CSVTPLTGGDEKLFF. DNA for the CDR3: TGCAGCGTCACCCCGTTGACAGGGGGCGATGAAAAACTGTTTTTT.